Following are 5 T cell receptor beta chains from one sample sequenced in a study of blood T cell repertoires in COVID-19. This table comes from immunoSEQ multiplex PCR, and its TCRdb copy is limited to in-frame clones, with some not included. The sample includes some 350,000 clones, around 87% of them seen just once. The sample taken for sequencing was peripheral blood. The receptors originated from a human donor in a cohort sampled during active COVID-19.

This clone was counted between two and nine times. The rearrangement joins TRBV18 to TRBJ1-5, with D maybe TRBD1 (6 bases). Per the germline V gene, CDR1 is KGHSH and CDR2 is LQKENI. The CDR3 has 13 amino acids. V shed 4 bases and J shed 4 bases, with 8 bases lying between them. The CDR3 nucleotides are TGTGCCAGCTCACTTGGGACAAATCAGCCCCAGCATTTT. Residues: CASSLGTNQPQHF.

V is TRBV6-5 and J is TRBJ1-1; D ambiguous. This CDR3 has 15 amino acids. The germline V and J ends were trimmed by 5 bases and 0 bases, with 13 bases remaining between them. CDR1 MNHEY and CDR2 SVGAGI come from the germline V gene. The CDR3 loop is CASSPSQRVNTEAFF. In DNA form, the CDR3 reads TGTGCCAGCAGTCCATCCCAGAGGGTGAACACTGAAGCTTTCTTT.

The chain joins TRBV27 to TRBJ1-2, with D perhaps TRBD1 (6 bases). Trimming cost V 2 bases and J 5 bases, with 15 bases left between them. The CDR3 length is 15 residues. Germline CDR1 and CDR2: MNHEY and SMNVEV (reference sequence). CDR3 nucleotides: TGTGCCAGCAGTTTAAAAACAGGGTACCTTTATGGCTACACCTTC. It codes for CASSLKTGYLYGYTF.

The chain recombines TRBV6-1 with TRBJ2-5; D may be TRBD1 (7 bases). CDR3 length: 16 residues. V shed 3 bases and J shed 4 bases, with 18 bases lying between them. Germline V gene sequence: CDR1 MNHNS, CDR2 SASEGT. Here the CDR3 reads CASSEGWRGRGETQYF. The CDR3 coding sequence is TGTGCCAGCAGTGAGGGTTGGAGGGGGCGGGGAGAGACCCAGTACTTC.

V gene TRBV11-2 combines with J gene TRBJ1-1; tentative D call: TRBD1 (5 bases). V gave up 1 base and J gave up 1 base, with 16 bases separating them. The CDR3 contains 17 residues. Germline-derived CDR1 and CDR2 are SGHAT and FQNNGV. Here the CDR3 reads CASSLGVGRDWNTEAFF. DNA of the CDR3: TGTGCCAGCAGCTTAGGGGTAGGGCGGGACTGGAACACTGAAGCTTTCTTT. Using reference TRBV11-2 and TRBJ1-1 for the parts outside the CDR3, the full variable domain is EAGVAQSPRYKIIEKRQSVAFWCNPISGHATLYWYQQILGQGPKLLIQFQNNGVVDDSQLPKDRFSAERLKGVDSTLKIQPAKLEDSAVYLCASSLGVGRDWNTEAFFGQGTRLTVV.